The sample holds one count of the clone carrying this TCR beta chain. Its target is unknown. The sample is drawn from a study of Graves' ophthalmopathy and Graves' hyperthyroidism. For the study at large: Peripheral blood (taken before any treatment) was collected at initial diagnosis. Points from the study as a whole: As the model predicted ophthalmopathy progression, it achieved a sensitivity of around 70% and a specificity of about 72%. A classifier, a 13-signature model, separated ophthalmopathy from stable hyperthyroidism with 87.88% sensitivity and approximately 80% specificity.

The hyperthyroidism patients had a new diagnosis of under 2 months' duration and were aged 18 to 65. RNA served as the template for amplifying TCR beta CDR3 regions. The workflow started with a first-round RT-PCR run with HTBI primers and then moved on to a second-round multiplex PCR. MiXCR, applied by TCRdb to the multiplex PCR reads, yields one record per CDR3 protein. Here the sample spans about 420,000 distinct CDR3 sequences, around a fifth being singletons. V shed 2 bases and J shed 8 bases, with 9 bases lying between them. The CDR3 extends over 12 amino acids. This rearrangement joins TRBV12-3 or TRBV12-4 to TRBJ1-1; D is undetermined. The receptor was derived from a young woman with stable Graves' hyperthyroidism. Material: peripheral blood. The CDR3 protein is CASSLTLREAFF. The CDR3 nucleotides are TGTGCCAGCAGTTTAACCCTCCGGGAAGCTTTCTTT.